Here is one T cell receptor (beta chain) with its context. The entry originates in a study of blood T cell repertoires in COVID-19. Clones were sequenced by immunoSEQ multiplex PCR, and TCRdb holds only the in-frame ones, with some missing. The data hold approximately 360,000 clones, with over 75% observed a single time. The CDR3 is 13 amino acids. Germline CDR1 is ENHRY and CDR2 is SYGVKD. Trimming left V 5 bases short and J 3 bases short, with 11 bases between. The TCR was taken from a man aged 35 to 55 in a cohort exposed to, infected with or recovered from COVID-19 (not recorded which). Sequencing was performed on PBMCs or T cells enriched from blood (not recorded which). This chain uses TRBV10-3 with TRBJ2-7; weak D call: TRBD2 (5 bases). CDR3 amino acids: CAISPLEYYEQYF. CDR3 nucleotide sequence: TGTGCCATCAGTCCACTAGAGTACTACGAGCAGTACTTC.